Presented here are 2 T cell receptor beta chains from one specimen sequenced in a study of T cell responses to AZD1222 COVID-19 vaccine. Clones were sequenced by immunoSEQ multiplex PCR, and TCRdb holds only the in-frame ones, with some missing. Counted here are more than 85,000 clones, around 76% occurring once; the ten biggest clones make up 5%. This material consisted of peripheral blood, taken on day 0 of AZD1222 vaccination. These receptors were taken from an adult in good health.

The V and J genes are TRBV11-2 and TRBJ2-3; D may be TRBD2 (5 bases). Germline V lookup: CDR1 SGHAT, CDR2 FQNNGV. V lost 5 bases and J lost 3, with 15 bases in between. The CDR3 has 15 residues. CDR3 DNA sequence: TGTGCCAGCAGCCCGGGCAGCGGTTCGACAGATACGCAGTATTTT. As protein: CASSPGSGSTDTQYF.

Written as DNA, the CDR3 is TGTGCCAGCAGCTTGGGTCCAGGGGGCAGCTACGAGCAGTACTTC. It is translated as CASSLGPGGSYEQYF. The rearrangement links TRBV5-5 to TRBJ2-7, with TRBD1 matching over 8 bases. The CDR3 is made up of 15 amino acids. Losses at the gene ends were 0 bases for V and 3 bases for J; bases not matched to a gene: 5. From germline, CDR1 is SGHKS and CDR2 YYEKEE (reference sequence).